This T cell receptor (beta chain) was captured by sequencing in a study of molecular identifiers for immune sequencing clone quantification. This clonotype appeared a single time. The germline V gene encodes CDR1 SGHRS and CDR2 YFSETQ. V dropped 4 bases and J dropped 3 bases, with 11 bases sitting between them. This CDR3 is built from 13 residues. Previously described methods and listed TCR primers were used for bulk TCR libraries. TCRdb processed the PCR reads anew with MiXCR; each CDR3 protein has one entry. The repertoire holds around 300,000 distinct CDR3 sequences, with over 20% as singletons. The chain has TRBV5-1 and TRBJ2-7; D remains unclear. Sequencing was carried out using naive CD8+ T cells from blood, with Jurkat cell RNA spiked in. Subset: FACS-sorted CD8+CD4-CCR7+CD45RA+ naive T cells. The TCR sequence derives from a human donor in good health. Some libraries in this study had Jurkat cell RNA spiked in. The CDR3 here is CASSGVDHYEQYF. The CDR3 nucleotides are TGCGCCAGCAGCGGGGTGGACCACTACGAGCAGTACTTC.